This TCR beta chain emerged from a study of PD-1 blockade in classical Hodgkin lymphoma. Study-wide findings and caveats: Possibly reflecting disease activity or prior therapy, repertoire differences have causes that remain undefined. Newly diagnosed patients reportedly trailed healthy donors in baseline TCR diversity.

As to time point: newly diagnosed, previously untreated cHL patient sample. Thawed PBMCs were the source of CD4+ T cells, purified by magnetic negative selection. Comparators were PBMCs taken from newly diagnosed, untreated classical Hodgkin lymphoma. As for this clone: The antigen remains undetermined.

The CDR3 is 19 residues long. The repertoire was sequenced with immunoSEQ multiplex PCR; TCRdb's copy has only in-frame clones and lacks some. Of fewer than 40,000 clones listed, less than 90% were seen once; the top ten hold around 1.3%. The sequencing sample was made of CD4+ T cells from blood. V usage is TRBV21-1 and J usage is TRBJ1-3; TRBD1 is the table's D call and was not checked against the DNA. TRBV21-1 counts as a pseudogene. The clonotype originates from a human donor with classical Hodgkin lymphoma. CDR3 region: CASSKRFRTGAISGNTIYF. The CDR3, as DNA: TGTGCCAGCAGCAAAAGGTTTAGGACAGGAGCCATCTCTGGAAACACCATATATTTT.